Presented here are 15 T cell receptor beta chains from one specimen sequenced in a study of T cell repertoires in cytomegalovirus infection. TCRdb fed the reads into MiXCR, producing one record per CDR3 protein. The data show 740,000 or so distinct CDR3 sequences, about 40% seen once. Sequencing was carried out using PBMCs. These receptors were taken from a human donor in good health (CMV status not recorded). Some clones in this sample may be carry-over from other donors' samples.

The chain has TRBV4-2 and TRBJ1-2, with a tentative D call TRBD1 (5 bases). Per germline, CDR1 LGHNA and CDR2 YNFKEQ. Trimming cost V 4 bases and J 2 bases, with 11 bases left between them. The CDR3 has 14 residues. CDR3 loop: CASSPLGGNYGYTF. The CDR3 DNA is TGTGCCAGCAGCCCCCTTGGGGGGAACTATGGCTACACCTTC.

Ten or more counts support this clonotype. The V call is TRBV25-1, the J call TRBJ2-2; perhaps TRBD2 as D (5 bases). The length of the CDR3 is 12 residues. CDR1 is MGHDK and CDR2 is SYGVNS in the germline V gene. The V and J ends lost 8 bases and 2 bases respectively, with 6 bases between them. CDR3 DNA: TGTGCCAGCGGACTTAACACCGGGGAGCTGTTTTTT. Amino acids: CASGLNTGELFF.

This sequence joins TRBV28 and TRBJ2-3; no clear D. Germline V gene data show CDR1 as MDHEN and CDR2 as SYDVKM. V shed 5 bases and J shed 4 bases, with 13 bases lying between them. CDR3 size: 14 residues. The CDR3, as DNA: TGTGCCAGCAGTCCACCCGAGCAGGCAGATACGCAGTATTTT. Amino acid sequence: CASSPPEQADTQYF.

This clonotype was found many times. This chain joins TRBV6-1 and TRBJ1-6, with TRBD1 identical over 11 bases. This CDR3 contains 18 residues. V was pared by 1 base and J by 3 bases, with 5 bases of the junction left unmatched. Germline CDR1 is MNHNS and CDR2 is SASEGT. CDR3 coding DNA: TGTGCCAGCAGTGAAGGCCGGGACAGGGGGTTCTATAATTCACCCCTCCACTTT. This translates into CASSEGRDRGFYNSPLHF.

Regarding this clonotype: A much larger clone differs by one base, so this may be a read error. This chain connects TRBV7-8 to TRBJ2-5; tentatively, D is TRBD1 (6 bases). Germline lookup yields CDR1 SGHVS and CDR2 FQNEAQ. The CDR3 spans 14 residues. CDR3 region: CASSSGVWQETQCF. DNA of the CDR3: TGTGCCAGCAGTTCAGGGGTTTGGCAAGAGACCCAGTGCTTC.

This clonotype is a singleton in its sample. The DNA for the CDR3 is TGTGCCAGCGGAGTGGGACAGGGGGCGGTTGAGACCCAGTACTTC. Translated, it gives CASGVGQGAVETQYF. The V and J genes are TRBV11-2 and TRBJ2-5; 12 bases match TRBD1. Trimming took 8 bases from V and 5 from J; bases not matched to a gene: 9. The CDR3 runs to 15 residues. In germline, CDR1 is SGHAT, CDR2 FQNNGV.

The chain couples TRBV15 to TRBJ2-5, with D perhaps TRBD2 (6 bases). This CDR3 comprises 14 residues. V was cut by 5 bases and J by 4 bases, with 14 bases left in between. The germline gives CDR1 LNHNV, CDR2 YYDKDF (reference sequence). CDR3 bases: TGTGCCACCAGCGAATTAGCGGAGCGAGAGACCCAGTACTTC. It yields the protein CATSELAERETQYF.

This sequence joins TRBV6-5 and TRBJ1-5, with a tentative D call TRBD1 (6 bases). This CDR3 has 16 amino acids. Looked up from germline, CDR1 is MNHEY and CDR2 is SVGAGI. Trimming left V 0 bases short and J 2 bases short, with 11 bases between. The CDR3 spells CASSYSGGRGNQPQHF. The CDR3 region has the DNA TGTGCCAGCAGTTACTCCGGGGGCCGGGGCAATCAGCCCCAGCATTTT.

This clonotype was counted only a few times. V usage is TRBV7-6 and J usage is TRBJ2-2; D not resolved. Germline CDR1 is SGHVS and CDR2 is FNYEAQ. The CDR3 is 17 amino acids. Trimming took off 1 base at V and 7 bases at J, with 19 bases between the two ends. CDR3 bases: TGTGCCAGCAGCTTAGTTCCTATGTTGGGTAACGGCGGGGAGCTGTTTTTT. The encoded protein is CASSLVPMLGNGGELFF.

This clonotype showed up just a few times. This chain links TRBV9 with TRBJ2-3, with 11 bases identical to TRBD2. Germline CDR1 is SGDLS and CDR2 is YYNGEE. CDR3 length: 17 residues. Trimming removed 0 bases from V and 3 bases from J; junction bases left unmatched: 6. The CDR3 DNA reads TGTGCCAGCAGCGTAGGGCTAGCGGGGGGAGGTACAGATACGCAGTATTTT. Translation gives CASSVGLAGGGTDTQYF.

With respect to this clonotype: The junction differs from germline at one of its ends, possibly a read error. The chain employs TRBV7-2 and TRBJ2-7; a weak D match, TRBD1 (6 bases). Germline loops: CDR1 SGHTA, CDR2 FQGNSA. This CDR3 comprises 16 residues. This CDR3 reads CASSQRNRVDDYDQYF. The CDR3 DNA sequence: TGTGCAAGCAGCCAACGAAACAGGGTGGATGACTACGATCAGTACTTC.

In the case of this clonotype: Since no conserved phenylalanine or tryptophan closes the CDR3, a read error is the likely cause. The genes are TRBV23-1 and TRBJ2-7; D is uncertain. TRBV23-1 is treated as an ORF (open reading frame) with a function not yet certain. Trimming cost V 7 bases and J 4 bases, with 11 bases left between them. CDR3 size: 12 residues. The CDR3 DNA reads TGCGCCAGCACCACAGACCAATACGAGCAGTACTTA. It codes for CASTTDQYEQYL.

As DNA, the CDR3 is TGCAGTGCTAGGAGTTTAGCGGGAGGCCCGGGCACCGGGGAGCTGTTTTTT. It encodes CSARSLAGGPGTGELFF. This chain links TRBV20-1 with TRBJ2-2; 10 bases are a match to TRBD2. The CDR3 length is 17 residues. Germline V lookup: CDR1 DFQATT, CDR2 SNEGSKA (reference sequence). V gave up 3 bases and J gave up 4 bases; unmatched junction bases: 11.

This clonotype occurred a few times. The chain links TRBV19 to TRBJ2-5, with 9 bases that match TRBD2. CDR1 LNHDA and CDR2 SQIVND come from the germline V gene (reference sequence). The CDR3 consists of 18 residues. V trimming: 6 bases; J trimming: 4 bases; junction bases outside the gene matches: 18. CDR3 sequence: CASRGEGNRERGAETQYF. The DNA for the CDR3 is TGTGCCAGTAGGGGAGAGGGGAATAGGGAGCGGGGGGCAGAGACCCAGTACTTC.

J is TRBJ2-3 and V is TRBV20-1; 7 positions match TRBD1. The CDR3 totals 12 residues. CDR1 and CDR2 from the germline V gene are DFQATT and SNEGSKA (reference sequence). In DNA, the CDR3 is TGCATCGTAAGGGGGCCGGCAGATACGCAGTATTTT. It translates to CIVRGPADTQYF.